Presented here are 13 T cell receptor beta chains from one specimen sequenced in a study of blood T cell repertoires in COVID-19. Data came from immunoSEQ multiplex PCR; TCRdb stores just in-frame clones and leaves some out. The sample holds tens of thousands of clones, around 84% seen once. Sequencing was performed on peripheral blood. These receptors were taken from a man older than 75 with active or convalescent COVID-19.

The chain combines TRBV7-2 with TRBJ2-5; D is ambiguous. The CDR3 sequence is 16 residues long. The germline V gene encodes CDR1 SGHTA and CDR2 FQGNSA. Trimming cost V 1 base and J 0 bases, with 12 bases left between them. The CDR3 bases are TGTGCCAGCAGCTTAGGTTCAGGCCTGTACCAAGAGACCCAGTACTTC. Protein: CASSLGSGLYQETQYF.

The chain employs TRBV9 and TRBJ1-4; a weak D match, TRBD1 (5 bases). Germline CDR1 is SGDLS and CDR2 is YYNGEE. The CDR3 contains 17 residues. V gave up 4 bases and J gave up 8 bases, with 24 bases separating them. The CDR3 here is CASSPLGGQGRVEKLFF. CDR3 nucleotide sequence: TGTGCCAGCAGCCCCCTTGGTGGGCAGGGTCGGGTAGAAAAACTGTTTTTT.

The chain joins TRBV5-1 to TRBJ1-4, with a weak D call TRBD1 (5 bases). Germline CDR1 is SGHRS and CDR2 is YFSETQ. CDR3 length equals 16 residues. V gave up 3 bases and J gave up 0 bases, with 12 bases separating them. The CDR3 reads CASSWGLRATNEKLFF. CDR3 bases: TGCGCCAGCAGCTGGGGACTGAGGGCAACTAATGAAAAACTGTTTTTT. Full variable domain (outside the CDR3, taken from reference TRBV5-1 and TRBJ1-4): KAGVTQTPRYLIKTRGQQVTLSCSPISGHRSVSWYQQTPGQGLQFLFEYFSETQRNKGNFPGRFSGRQFSNSRSEMNVSTLELGDSALYLCASSWGLRATNEKLFFGSGTQLSVL.

CDR3 DNA sequence: TGTGCCAGCAGTCCTCACAGGGGCCTGAACACTGAAGCTTTCTTT. Residues: CASSPHRGLNTEAFF. The chain links TRBV6-4 to TRBJ1-1; TRBD1 aligns across 7 bases. Germline V gene sequence: CDR1 MRHNA, CDR2 SNTAGT. V lost 5 bases, J lost 0 bases, and 6 bases stayed unmatched. The CDR3 is 15 residues long.

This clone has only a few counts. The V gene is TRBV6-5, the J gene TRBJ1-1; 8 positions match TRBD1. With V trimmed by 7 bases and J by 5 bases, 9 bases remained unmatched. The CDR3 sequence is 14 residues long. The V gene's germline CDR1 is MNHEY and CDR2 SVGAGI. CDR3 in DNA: TGTGCCAGCACCGCAACAGGGGGATTTACTGAAGCTTTCTTT. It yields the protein CASTATGGFTEAFF.

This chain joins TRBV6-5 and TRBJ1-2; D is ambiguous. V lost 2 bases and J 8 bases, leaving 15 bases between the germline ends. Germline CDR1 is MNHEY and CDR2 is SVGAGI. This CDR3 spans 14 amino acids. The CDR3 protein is CASSYRESTRGYTF. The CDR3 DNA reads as TGTGCCAGCAGTTACAGGGAGTCCACGAGAGGCTACACCTTC.

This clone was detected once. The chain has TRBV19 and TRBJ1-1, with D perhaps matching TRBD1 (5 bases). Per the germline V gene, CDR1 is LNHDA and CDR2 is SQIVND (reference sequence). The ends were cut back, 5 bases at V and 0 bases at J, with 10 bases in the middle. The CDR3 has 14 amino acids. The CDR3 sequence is CASSALTVNTEAFF. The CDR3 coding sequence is TGTGCCAGTAGTGCCTTGACAGTGAACACTGAAGCTTTCTTT.

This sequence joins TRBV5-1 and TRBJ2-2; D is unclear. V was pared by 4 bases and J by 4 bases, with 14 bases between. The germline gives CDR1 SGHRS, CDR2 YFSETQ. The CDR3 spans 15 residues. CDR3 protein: CASSGNLWSTGELFF. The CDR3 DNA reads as TGCGCCAGCAGCGGAAACCTCTGGAGCACCGGGGAGCTGTTTTTT.

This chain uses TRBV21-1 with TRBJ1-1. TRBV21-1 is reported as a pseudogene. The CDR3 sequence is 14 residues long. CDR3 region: CASSNWFGITEAFF. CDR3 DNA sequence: TGTGCCAGCAGCAATTGGTTCGGGATCACTGAAGCTTTCTTT.

CDR3 region: CASSPARGPPLEQYV. The DNA of the CDR3 is TGTGCCAGCTCACCAGCAAGGGGCCCCCCGTTGGAGCAGTACGTC. V and J are TRBV18 and TRBJ2-7; maybe TRBD1 (5 bases). V was trimmed by 2 bases and J by 7 bases, leaving 18 bases between them. Germline loops: CDR1 KGHSH, CDR2 LQKENI. This CDR3 comprises 15 residues.

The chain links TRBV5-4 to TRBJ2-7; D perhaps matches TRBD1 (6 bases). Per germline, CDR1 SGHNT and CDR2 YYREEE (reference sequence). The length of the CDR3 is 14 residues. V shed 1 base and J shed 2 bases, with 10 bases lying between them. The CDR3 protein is CASSLKGETYEQYV. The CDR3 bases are TGTGCCAGCAGCTTGAAGGGGGAAACCTACGAGCAGTACGTC.

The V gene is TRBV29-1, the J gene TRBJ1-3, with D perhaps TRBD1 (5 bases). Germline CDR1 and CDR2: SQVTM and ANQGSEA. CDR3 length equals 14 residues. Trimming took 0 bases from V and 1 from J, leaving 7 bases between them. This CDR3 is CSVEETVSGNTIYF. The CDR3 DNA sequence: TGCAGCGTTGAAGAGACAGTTTCTGGAAACACCATATATTTT.

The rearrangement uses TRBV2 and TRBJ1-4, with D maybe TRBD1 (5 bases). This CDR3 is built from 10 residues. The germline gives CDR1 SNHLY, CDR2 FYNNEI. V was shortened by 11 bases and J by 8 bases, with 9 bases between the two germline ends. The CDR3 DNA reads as TGTGCCGCCGGGGGGGAAAAACTGTTTTTT. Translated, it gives CAAGGEKLFF.